What follows describes a single T cell receptor (beta chain). The antigen is not known. These data belong to a study of graft-versus-host responses after intestinal transplantation. Findings and limits, study-wide: HvG clone declines early post-transplant were associated with peak circulating GvH levels.

Sequencing was performed with immunoSEQ multiplex PCR; in TCRdb, only in-frame clones are kept and a portion is missing. The table lists about 85,000 clones, 80% to 85% of them singletons. The clonotype was recovered from a human donor who received an intestinal transplant. This sample comprised unstimulated CD8+ T cells sorted from spleen or lymph node cells, obtained before intestinal transplant.

CDR3 coding DNA: TGTGCCACCAGGGTAGTTGGTCAAGAGACCCAGTACTTC. It is translated as CATRVVGQETQYF. The chain couples TRBV15 to TRBJ2-5; D ambiguous. The CDR3 runs 13 residues. Germline V gene lookup returns CDR1 LNHNV and CDR2 YYDKDF (reference sequence). Trimming shortened V by 6 bases and J by 2 bases, and 10 bases separated the two germline ends.